The 13 T cell receptor beta chains below come from one sample, sequenced in a study of PD-1 blockade in classical Hodgkin lymphoma. Every patient had relapsed following autologous stem cell transplantation, and cohorts differed in brentuximab vedotin exposure. The protocol was immunoSEQ multiplex PCR, while the TCRdb copy is restricted to in-frame clones and leaves out a portion. The sample includes 90,000 to 100,000 clones, 75% to 85% seen only once; the top ten take roughly 15%. The input for sequencing was peripheral blood mononuclear cells (PBMCs), taken before the second cycle of nivolumab. The receptors here all came from a human donor with classical Hodgkin lymphoma.

The J gene is TRBJ1-1, the V gene TRBV7-2; D unclear. The CDR3 covers 13 residues. Germline V gene lookup returns CDR1 SGHTA and CDR2 FQGNSA. The V gene lost 2 bases and the J gene lost 3 bases, with 7 bases spanning the gap. The CDR3 coding sequence is TGTGCCAGCAGCTTATCTATTTACACTGAAGCTTTCTTT. It specifies CASSLSIYTEAFF.

The chain carries TRBV5-6 and TRBJ2-1; 7 nucleotides agree with TRBD2. This CDR3 comprises 15 residues. Germline V CDR1 and CDR2: SGHDT, YYEEEE. With V trimmed by 5 bases and J by 2 bases, 7 bases remained unmatched. This chain's CDR3 is CASSRRLAAYNEQFF. In DNA, the CDR3 is TGTGCCAGCAGTCGTAGACTAGCCGCCTACAATGAGCAGTTCTTC.

The V call is TRBV2, the J call TRBJ2-7; 11 nucleotides agree with TRBD2. This CDR3 is built from 14 residues. Germline CDR1 and CDR2: SNHLY and FYNNEI. V shed 7 bases and J 2 bases; nucleotides not matched to a gene: 4. CDR3 protein: CASKTSGATYEQYF. The CDR3, as DNA: TGTGCCAGCAAGACTAGCGGGGCAACCTACGAGCAGTACTTC.

J is TRBJ1-2 and V is TRBV5-4; TRBD1 aligns across 8 bases. CDR3 length: 13 residues. With 1 base clipped from V and 8 bases from J, the junction kept 4 bases outside the gene matches. Germline loops: CDR1 SGHNT, CDR2 YYREEE (reference sequence). CDR3: CASSLTGGWGYTF. The CDR3 DNA reads as TGTGCCAGCAGCTTGACAGGGGGTTGGGGCTACACCTTC.

The chain has TRBV4-3 and TRBJ2-1; 8 positions match TRBD2. The CDR3 is 15 residues long. Germline assignment: CDR1 LGHNA and CDR2 YSLEER. V lost 4 bases, J lost 9 bases, and 11 bases stayed unmatched. The CDR3 coding sequence is TGCGCCAGCAGCCGGGGGGCGGGAGGTAACGGTGAGCAGTTCTTC. It codes for CASSRGAGGNGEQFF.

The chain uses TRBV18 and TRBJ2-1; the D is unclear. Germline V gene data show CDR1 as KGHSH and CDR2 as LQKENI. V was cut by 0 bases and J by 0 bases, with 6 bases left in between. The length of the CDR3 is 15 residues. CDR3 in amino acids: CASSPPQASYNEQFF. The CDR3 nucleotides read TGTGCCAGCTCACCACCGCAGGCCTCCTACAATGAGCAGTTCTTC.

This chain joins TRBV5-1 and TRBJ1-1, with TRBD1 as a possible D gene (5 bases). The CDR3 contains 13 residues. Germline lookup yields CDR1 SGHRS and CDR2 YFSETQ. Trimming shortened V by 4 bases and J by 0 bases, and 7 bases separated the two germline ends. The CDR3 spells CASSPDMNTEAFF. CDR3 in DNA: TGCGCCAGCAGCCCGGACATGAACACTGAAGCTTTCTTT.

The chain recombines TRBV11-2 with TRBJ2-5, with 9 bases identical to TRBD2. This CDR3 has 15 residues. Losses at the gene ends were 2 bases for V and 1 base for J; bases not matched to a gene: 2. Germline CDR1 reads SGHAT; CDR2 reads FQNNGV. The CDR3 DNA is TGTGCCAGCAGCTTATCACTAGCGGGCCAAGAGACCCAGTACTTC. Translated: CASSLSLAGQETQYF.

This chain connects TRBV5-8 to TRBJ2-3; TRBD2 aligns across 11 bases. The CDR3 extends over 16 amino acids. The junction had 4 bases not matched to a gene; V was cut back by 3 bases and J by 1 base. CDR1 and CDR2 from the germline V gene are SGHTS and YDEGEE. CDR3 residues: CASSWGLADGTDTQYF. The CDR3 coding sequence is TGTGCCAGCAGCTGGGGACTAGCGGATGGCACAGATACGCAGTATTTT.

The chain has TRBV7-2 and TRBJ2-1, with D uncertain. Germline V gene lookup returns CDR1 SGHTA and CDR2 FQGNSA. V was pared by 5 bases and J by 0 bases, with 14 bases between. This CDR3 is 16 amino acids long. In DNA form, the CDR3 reads TGTGCCAGCAGCCCCCCCCGTGGCGTCTCCTACAATGAGCAGTTCTTC. The encoded protein is CASSPPRGVSYNEQFF.

V gene TRBV10-3 combines with J gene TRBJ2-2, with 8 bases that match TRBD2. The CDR3 has 17 amino acids. CDR1 ENHRY and CDR2 SYGVKD come from the germline V gene. With 7 bases clipped from V and 6 bases from J, the junction kept 16 bases outside the gene matches. The CDR3 region is CAITGTRAGQRAGELFF. The CDR3 DNA reads TGTGCCATCACCGGGACTAGGGCAGGGCAAAGGGCCGGGGAGCTGTTTTTT.

CDR3 in amino acids: CASSKTRGGGLSYEQYF. The CDR3 bases are TGTGCCAGCAGCAAAACCCGAGGAGGGGGTCTTTCCTACGAGCAGTACTTC. The chain couples TRBV21-1 to TRBJ2-7. TRBV21-1 constitutes a pseudogene. The CDR3 runs to 17 residues.

Only a few counts were recorded for this clone. CDR3 in DNA: TGCGCCAGCAGCTCGACAGTGGATGGCTACACCTTC. Residues: CASSSTVDGYTF. The chain employs TRBV5-1 and TRBJ1-2, with a weak D call TRBD1 (5 bases). The V gene's germline CDR1 is SGHRS and CDR2 YFSETQ. V was trimmed by 3 bases and J by 6 bases, leaving 9 bases between them. This CDR3 region has 12 residues.